This paragraph reports one T cell receptor beta chain. Participants were aged about 18 to 95 years, lived in about 26 US areas, and enrolled virtually. Clinical history as reported by participants underpinned cohort assignment. The data were produced by immunoSEQ multiplex PCR, yet TCRdb's version contains in-frame clones alone and is incomplete. The data contain over 400,000 clones, 88% of them singletons. This specimen comes from a study of blood T cell repertoires in COVID-19. Study-wide context: The origin of the acute and convalescent COVID-19 samples was the United States, Italy and Spain.

V lost 2 bases and J lost 7; bases outside the gene matches: 3. The CDR3 spans 14 residues. Germline V gene data show CDR1 as LGHDT and CDR2 as YNNKEL (reference sequence). This rearrangement joins TRBV3-1 (or the pseudogene TRBV3-2) to TRBJ2-3; TRBD2 matches at 10 bases. The source material was PBMCs or T cells enriched from blood (not recorded which). The receptor comes from a woman aged 60 to 75 who had recovered from COVID-19. The CDR3 sequence is CASSQPGLAYTQYF. The CDR3 coding sequence is TGTGCCAGCAGCCAACCGGGACTAGCGTATACGCAGTATTTT.